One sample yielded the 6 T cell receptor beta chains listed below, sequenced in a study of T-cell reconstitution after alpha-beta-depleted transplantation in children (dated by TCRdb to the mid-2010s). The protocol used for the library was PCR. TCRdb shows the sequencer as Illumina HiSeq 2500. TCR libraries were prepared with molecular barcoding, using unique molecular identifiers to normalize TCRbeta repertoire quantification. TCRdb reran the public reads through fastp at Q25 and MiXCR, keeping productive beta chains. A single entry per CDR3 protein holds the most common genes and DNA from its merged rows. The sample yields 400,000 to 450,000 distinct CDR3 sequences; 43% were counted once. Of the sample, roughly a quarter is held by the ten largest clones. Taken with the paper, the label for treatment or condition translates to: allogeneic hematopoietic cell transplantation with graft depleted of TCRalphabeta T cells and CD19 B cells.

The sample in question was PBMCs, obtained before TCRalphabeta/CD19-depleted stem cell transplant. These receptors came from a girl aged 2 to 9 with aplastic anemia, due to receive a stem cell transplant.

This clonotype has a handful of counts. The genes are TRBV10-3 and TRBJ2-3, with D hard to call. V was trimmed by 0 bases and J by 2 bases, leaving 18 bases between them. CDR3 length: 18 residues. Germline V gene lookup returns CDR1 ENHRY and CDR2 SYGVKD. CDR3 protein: CAISESRTSRSLTDTQYF. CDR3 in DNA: TGTGCCATCAGTGAGTCCCGTACGTCACGAAGTCTCACAGATACGCAGTATTTT.

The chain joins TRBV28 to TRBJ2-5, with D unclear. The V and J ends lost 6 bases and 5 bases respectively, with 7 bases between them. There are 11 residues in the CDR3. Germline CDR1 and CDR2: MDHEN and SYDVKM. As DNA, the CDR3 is TGTGCCAGCAGCCGATGGGAGACCCAGTACTTC. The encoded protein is CASSRWETQYF. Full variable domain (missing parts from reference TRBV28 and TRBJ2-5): DVKVTQSSRYLVKRTGEKVFLECVQDMDHENMFWYRQDPGLGLRLIYFSYDVKMKEKGDIPEGYSVSREKKERFSLILESASTNQTSMYLCASSRWETQYFGPGTRLLVL.

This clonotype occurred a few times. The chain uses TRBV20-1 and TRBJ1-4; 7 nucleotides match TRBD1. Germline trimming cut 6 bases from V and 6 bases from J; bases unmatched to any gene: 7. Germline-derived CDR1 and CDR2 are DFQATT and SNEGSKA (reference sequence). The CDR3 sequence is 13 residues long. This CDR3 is CSALDRDDEKLFF. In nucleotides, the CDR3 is TGCAGTGCCCTCGACAGGGATGATGAAAAACTGTTTTTT.

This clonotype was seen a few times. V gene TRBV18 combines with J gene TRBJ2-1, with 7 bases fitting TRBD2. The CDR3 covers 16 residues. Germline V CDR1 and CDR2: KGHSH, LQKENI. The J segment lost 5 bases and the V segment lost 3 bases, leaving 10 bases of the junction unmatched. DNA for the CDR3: TGTGCCAGCTCACCGAGGCTAGCGGTCTTCAACAATGAGCAGTTCTTC. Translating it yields CASSPRLAVFNNEQFF.

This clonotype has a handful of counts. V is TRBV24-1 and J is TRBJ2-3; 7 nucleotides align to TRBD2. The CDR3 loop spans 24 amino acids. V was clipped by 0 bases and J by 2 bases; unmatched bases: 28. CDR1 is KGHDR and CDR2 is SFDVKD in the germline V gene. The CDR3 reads CATSDLRGYPLMKSGDFYTDTQYF. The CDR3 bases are TGTGCCACCAGTGATTTGCGCGGTTATCCCCTAATGAAGAGCGGGGACTTTTACACAGATACGCAGTATTTT.

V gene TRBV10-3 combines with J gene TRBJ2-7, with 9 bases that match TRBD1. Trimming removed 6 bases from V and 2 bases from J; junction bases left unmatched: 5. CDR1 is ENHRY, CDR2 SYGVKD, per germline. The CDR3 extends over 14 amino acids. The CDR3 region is CAIRTGGGTYEQYF. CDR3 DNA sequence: TGTGCCATCAGGACAGGGGGGGGGACCTACGAGCAGTACTTC.